This note documents a single TCR beta chain sequence. Its antigen is undetermined. Profiled with immunoSEQ multiplex PCR; TCRdb holds only in-frame clones, not every one. The profile covers tens of thousands of clones, with over 75% appearing a single time and around 0.25% taken by the ten largest. The data derive from a study of PD-1 blockade in classical Hodgkin lymphoma. Overall study findings and caveats: CD4+ TCR diversity, unlike CD8+, rose significantly by C4D1. After ASCT, patients who started nivolumab under 1 year later were excluded. Reports indicated that newly diagnosed patients had lower baseline TCR diversity than healthy donors did.

Every patient relapsed after autologous stem cell transplantation, and brentuximab vedotin exposure varied. With magnetic negative selection, CD4+ T cells were purified from PBMCs that had been thawed. The sequences come from CD4+ T cells from blood, collected at baseline. The TCR originated in a human donor with classical Hodgkin lymphoma.

The CDR3 DNA sequence: TGTGCCAGCAGTTACCAGCCCCAGCATTTT. Amino acids: CASSYQPQHF. The chain couples TRBV6-5 to TRBJ1-5; D uncertain. Trimming pared 2 bases from V and 7 bases from J, leaving 0 bases between. This CDR3 has 10 amino acids. The germline V gene encodes CDR1 MNHEY and CDR2 SVGAGI.